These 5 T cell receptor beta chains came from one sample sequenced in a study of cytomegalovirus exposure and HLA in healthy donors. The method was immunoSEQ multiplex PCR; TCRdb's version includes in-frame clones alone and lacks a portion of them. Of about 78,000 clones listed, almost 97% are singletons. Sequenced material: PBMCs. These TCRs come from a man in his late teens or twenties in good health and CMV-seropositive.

The CDR3 bases are TGTGCCAGCAGCGTACTAGCGGGAGTGACAGATACGCAGTATTTT. It translates to CASSVLAGVTDTQYF. J is TRBJ2-3 and V is TRBV28; TRBD2 matches at 11 bases. The CDR3 spans 15 residues. CDR1 MDHEN and CDR2 SYDVKM come from the germline V gene. With V trimmed by 6 bases and J by 3 bases, 5 bases remained unmatched.

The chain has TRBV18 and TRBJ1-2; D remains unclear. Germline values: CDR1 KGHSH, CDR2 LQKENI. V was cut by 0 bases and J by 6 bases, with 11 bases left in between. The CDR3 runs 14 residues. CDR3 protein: CASSPPESPDGYTF. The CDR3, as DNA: TGTGCCAGCTCACCACCGGAGAGCCCGGATGGCTACACCTTC.

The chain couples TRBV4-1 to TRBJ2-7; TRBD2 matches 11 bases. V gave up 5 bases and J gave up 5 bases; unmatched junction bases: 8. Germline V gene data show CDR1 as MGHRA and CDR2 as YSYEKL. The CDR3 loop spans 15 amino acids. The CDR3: CASSSTGTSGDEQYF. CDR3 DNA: TGCGCCAGCAGCTCAACCGGGACTAGCGGAGACGAGCAGTACTTC.

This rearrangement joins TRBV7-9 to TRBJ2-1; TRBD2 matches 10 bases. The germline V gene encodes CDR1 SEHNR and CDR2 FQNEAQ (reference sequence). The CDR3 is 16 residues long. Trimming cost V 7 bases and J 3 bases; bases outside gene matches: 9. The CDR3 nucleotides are TGTGCCAGCACCAAGCCCCTAGCGGGAGTCTACAATGAGCAGTTCTTC. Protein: CASTKPLAGVYNEQFF.

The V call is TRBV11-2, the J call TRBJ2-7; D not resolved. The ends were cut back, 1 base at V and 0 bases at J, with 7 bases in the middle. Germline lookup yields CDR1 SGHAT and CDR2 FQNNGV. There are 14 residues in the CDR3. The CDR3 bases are TGTGCCAGCAGCTTAGTACAGAGCTCCTACGAGCAGTACTTC. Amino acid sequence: CASSLVQSSYEQYF.